This is a list of T cell receptor beta chains from one sample in a study of neurological immune-mediated disorders. TCRdb fed the 5' RACE reads into MiXCR, producing one record per CDR3 protein. The top ten clones hold approximately 3.4% of a sample with more than 100,000 distinct CDR3 sequences, more than 10% of them seen once. The specimen was PBMCs. All receptors derive from a female donor with HTLV-1-associated myelopathy (HAM/TSP). The CDR3 runs from the conserved cysteine through the conserved F or W. Fields, in order: V gene, J gene, D gene, clone size, CDR3 DNA, CDR3 protein. D genes are given only for firm matches. Only part of the rows carry a size: once, few, many, or a class if the clone is expanded.

>TRBV20-1|TRBJ2-1|TRBD2|many
TGCAGTGCTTCGACTAGCGGGGGGGCGAGTGAGCAGTTCTTC
CSASTSGGASEQFF
>TRBV7-9|TRBJ1-1|NA|NA
TGTGCCAGCAGCAGAGGGGGAACCTACGCTGAAGCTTTCTTT
CASSRGGTYAEAFF
>TRBV5-1|TRBJ2-1|TRBD2|medium-sized
TGCGCCAGCAGCTTGTGGACTAGCGGGGGGGACAATGAGCAGTTCTTC
CASSLWTSGGDNEQFF
>TRBV7-9|TRBJ2-5|TRBD1|NA
TGTGCCAGCAGCTCCCGGACAGGGGATGTACAGACCCAGTACTTC
CASSSRTGDVQTQYF
>TRBV28|TRBJ1-5|NA|many
TGTGCCAGCAGTTTTTACGGGCAGGGCAATCAGCCCCAGCATTTT
CASSFYGQGNQPQHF
>TRBV4-2|TRBJ1-2|NA|many
TGTGCCAGCAGCCAAGTCGTACAGTCTAACTATGGCTACACCTTC
CASSQVVQSNYGYTF
>TRBV11-1|TRBJ2-1|NA|many
TGTGCCAGCAGCGACACCTGGGTGGGCAATGAGCAGTTCTTC
CASSDTWVGNEQFF
>TRBV5-1|TRBJ1-6|NA|many
TGCGCCAGCACCCCGTCGGTGGGATCACCCCTCCACTTT
CASTPSVGSPLHF
>TRBV7-3|TRBJ2-3|TRBD2|many
TGTGCCAGCAGCTTAATGGCCGCGAGTGGGGGGGGAGGCACAGATACGCAGTATTTT
CASSLMAASGGGGTDTQYF
>TRBV29-1|TRBJ2-1|TRBD2|many
TGCAGCGCGGGAAGGAGGGCTAGCGGGGCAGATGAGCAGTTCTTC
CSAGRRASGADEQFF
>TRBV5-1|TRBJ2-1|NA|many
TGCGCCAGCAGCTTGGCCACCAGGGGAAACGAGCAGTTCTTC
CASSLATRGNEQFF
>TRBV20-1|TRBJ2-1|NA|many
TGCAGTGCTAGGGAAAATGAGCAGTTCTTC
CSARENEQFF
>TRBV6-6|TRBJ2-5|NA|few
TGTGCCAGCAGTTACTCACTAGGGGTTAAAGAGACCCAGTACTTC
CASSYSLGVKETQYF
>TRBV6-5|TRBJ2-7|NA|many
TGTGCCAGCAGTCGATCGCGGGTCTCCTACGAGCAGTACTTC
CASSRSRVSYEQYF
>TRBV20-1|TRBJ2-7|TRBD1|few
TGCAGTGCTAGAGACCTAATTAGACAGGGTTACGAGCAGTACTTC
CSARDLIRQGYEQYF
>TRBV4-1|TRBJ2-3|TRBD1|many
TGCGCCAGCAGCCGATTACCGGGACAGGGATCAGATACGCAGTATTTT
CASSRLPGQGSDTQYF
>TRBV12-3/TRBV12-4|TRBJ1-2|NA|few
TGTGCCAGCAGTTTAGGAGGACCGGAGGGTGGCTACACCTTC
CASSLGGPEGGYTF
>TRBV7-2|TRBJ2-7|NA|many
TGTGCCAGCAGCTTAGCAGACTCAACCTACGAGCAGTACTTC
CASSLADSTYEQYF
>TRBV5-1|TRBJ2-1|TRBD1|many
TGCGCCAGCAGCCCTAGACCCTCCGGGACAGGGGGCGGTGAGCAGTTCTTC
CASSPRPSGTGGGEQFF
>TRBV24-1|TRBJ2-7|TRBD1|many
TGTGCCACCAGTGGGCCGGGACAGCCAACCGACGAGCAGTACTTC
CATSGPGQPTDEQYF